Shown below are 18 T cell receptor beta chains from a single sample sequenced in a study of PD-1 blockade in classical Hodgkin lymphoma. As for time point: cycle 4 day 1 (C4D1), after more than five weeks of nivolumab. Each patient relapsed following autologous stem cell transplantation, and prior brentuximab vedotin exposure differed. TCRdb keeps only in-frame clones here, not all; method: immunoSEQ multiplex PCR. Found here are 43,000 or so clones, about 77% of them singletons; the top ten hold 37%. The sequencing used peripheral blood mononuclear cells (PBMCs), collected before the fourth cycle of nivolumab. These receptors were collected from a human donor with classical Hodgkin lymphoma.

This clone was recorded once. The V call is TRBV11-3, the J call TRBJ2-7; D is perhaps TRBD1 (6 bases). This CDR3 region has 13 residues. Germline assignment: CDR1 SGHNT and CDR2 YENEEA. Trimming removed 4 bases from V and 5 bases from J, with 12 bases in between. Written as DNA, the CDR3 is TGTGCCAGCAGCTGGAACCAGGGGAACGAGCAGTACTTC. Translating gives CASSWNQGNEQYF.

In its sample, this clone was seen a few times. The CDR3 coding sequence is TGTGCCAGCTGGGGGGGGACGGCTTGGAATCAGCCCCAGCATTTT. Translated, it gives CASWGGTAWNQPQHF. The J gene is TRBJ1-5, the V gene TRBV6-1, with D tentatively TRBD1 (5 bases). V lost 8 bases and J lost 4, with 18 bases in between. Germline loops: CDR1 MNHNS, CDR2 SASEGT. CDR3 length equals 15 residues.

This chain links TRBV7-9 with TRBJ1-1; D gene uncertain. CDR3 length: 11 amino acids. Germline loops: CDR1 SEHNR, CDR2 FQNEAQ (reference sequence). V was shortened by 8 bases and J by 4 bases, with 8 bases between the two germline ends. In nucleotides, the CDR3 is TGTGCCAGCGGATGGGGCACTGAAGCTTTCTTT. It translates to CASGWGTEAFF.

Here the CDR3 DNA reads TGTGCCAGCAGCAGGGAAATGAACACTGAAGCTTTCTTT. Amino acid sequence: CASSREMNTEAFF. V and J are TRBV9 and TRBJ1-1; D unresolved. CDR3 length: 13 residues. V lost 4 bases and J 0 bases, leaving 7 bases between the germline ends. The V gene's germline CDR1 is SGDLS and CDR2 YYNGEE. Full variable domain (outside the CDR3, taken from reference TRBV9 and TRBJ1-1): DSGVTQTPKHLITATGQRVTLRCSPRSGDLSVYWYQQSLDQGLQFLIQYYNGEERAKGNILERFSAQQFPDLHSELNLSSLELGDSALYFCASSREMNTEAFFGQGTRLTVV.

The sample holds a few counts of this clone. The chain employs TRBV7-9 and TRBJ1-1; D not resolved. The CDR3 is 14 amino acids. Trimming removed 0 bases from V and 11 bases from J, with 16 bases in between. Germline CDR1 and CDR2: SEHNR and FQNEAQ (reference sequence). The CDR3 nucleotides are TGTGCCAGCAGCTTAGCGGCTGGACCGTCAGCCGCTTTCTTT. Amino acid sequence: CASSLAAGPSAAFF.

The J gene is TRBJ2-1, the V gene TRBV25-1; D unresolved. This CDR3 contains 13 residues. The V end was cut by 2 bases, the J end by 6 bases, with 8 bases between. In germline, CDR1 is MGHDK, CDR2 SYGVNS. The DNA of the CDR3 is TGTGCCAGCAGTGAAATATTCCGCAATGAGCAGTTCTTC. Translated: CASSEIFRNEQFF.

The V call is TRBV19, the J call TRBJ2-3; D not certain. Per the germline V gene, CDR1 is LNHDA and CDR2 is SQIVND (reference sequence). The CDR3 has 14 amino acids. The ends were cut back, 3 bases at V and 2 bases at J, with 9 bases in the middle. In DNA form, the CDR3 reads TGTGCCAGTAGTATGCAGGAGTCCACAGATACGCAGTATTTT. This encodes CASSMQESTDTQYF.

This rearrangement joins TRBV7-8 to TRBJ1-2; D is uncertain. CDR1 and CDR2 (germline): SGHVS, FQNEAQ. CDR3 length: 16 residues. Trimming pared 1 base from V and 0 bases from J, leaving 12 bases between. CDR3 bases: TGTGCCAGCAGCTTAGGGGCGGCGGGAGCTAACTATGGCTACACCTTC. Translation gives CASSLGAAGANYGYTF.

The chain couples TRBV19 to TRBJ1-5; TRBD1 is a possible D gene (6 bases). Germline assignment: CDR1 LNHDA and CDR2 SQIVND (reference sequence). CDR3 length: 14 residues. V lost 5 bases to trimming and J lost 5 bases, with 13 bases between them. The DNA of the CDR3 is TGTGCCAGTAGTCCGACAGGAGGACATCAGCCCCAGCATTTT. Amino acid sequence: CASSPTGGHQPQHF.

This clone showed up just once. The rearrangement joins TRBV5-1 to TRBJ1-3; D unclear. This CDR3 is 15 amino acids long. V lost 6 bases and J 0 bases, leaving 13 bases between the germline ends. Per germline, CDR1 SGHRS and CDR2 YFSETQ. The chain's CDR3 is CASTLGSTSGNTIYF. CDR3 coding DNA: TGCGCCAGCACTTTGGGCAGTACCTCTGGAAACACCATATATTTT.

This chain uses TRBV9 with TRBJ2-4; 7 bases line up with TRBD2. This CDR3 comprises 16 residues. The junction had 11 bases not matched to a gene; V was cut back by 2 bases and J by 6 bases. Looked up from germline, CDR1 is SGDLS and CDR2 is YYNGEE. The CDR3, as DNA: TGTGCCAGCAGCGTTAGCAGCATGGGGGAGGGAAACATTCAGTACTTC. Its translation: CASSVSSMGEGNIQYF.

The chain carries TRBV4-2 and TRBJ2-7; no clear D gene. The CDR3 has 14 amino acids. Germline assignment: CDR1 LGHNA and CDR2 YNFKEQ. Trimming took 4 bases from V and 3 from J, leaving 13 bases between them. CDR3 protein: CASSLYTSGYEQYF. The CDR3 coding sequence is TGTGCCAGCAGCCTTTATACATCGGGCTACGAGCAGTACTTC.

The V gene is TRBV7-2, the J gene TRBJ1-3; D perhaps matches TRBD1 (5 bases). The CDR3 sequence is 16 residues long. V was trimmed by 1 base and J by 0 bases, leaving 10 bases between them. CDR1 and CDR2 from the germline V gene are SGHTA and FQGNSA. CDR3 sequence (DNA): TGTGCCAGCAGCTTAGTGGCAGGGATCTCTGGAAACACCATATATTTT. Its protein product is CASSLVAGISGNTIYF.

V gene TRBV5-6 combines with J gene TRBJ2-7, with D hard to call. V was shortened by 0 bases and J by 0 bases, with 13 bases between the two germline ends. The CDR3 is 16 amino acids. Germline loops: CDR1 SGHDT, CDR2 YYEEEE. CDR3 sequence: CASSLGNGGPSYEQYF. In DNA form, the CDR3 reads TGTGCCAGCAGCTTGGGGAACGGTGGACCCTCCTACGAGCAGTACTTC.

V is TRBV5-1 and J is TRBJ1-5; maybe TRBD1 (6 bases). The CDR3 consists of 15 residues. Germline V lookup: CDR1 SGHRS, CDR2 YFSETQ. Trimming shortened V by 0 bases and J by 4 bases, and 11 bases separated the two germline ends. This CDR3 is CASSLVGGANQPQHF. The CDR3 DNA sequence: TGCGCCAGCAGCTTGGTTGGGGGGGCGAATCAGCCCCAGCATTTT.

The chain carries TRBV11-2 and TRBJ2-4; no clear D. Germline V gives CDR1 SGHAT, CDR2 FQNNGV. V lost 5 bases to trimming and J lost 2 bases, with 10 bases between them. The CDR3 consists of 14 residues. The CDR3 sequence: CASSVSWTKNIQYF. DNA of the CDR3: TGTGCCAGCAGCGTAAGTTGGACCAAAAACATTCAGTACTTC.

This clone came up once. The chain has TRBV5-6 and TRBJ1-4; D is possibly TRBD1 (6 bases). The CDR3 sequence is 16 residues long. Looked up from germline, CDR1 is SGHDT and CDR2 is YYEEEE. Trimming removed 4 bases from V and 3 bases from J, with 16 bases in between. The chain's CDR3 is CASSPSGGTPNEKLFF. The CDR3 nucleotides are TGTGCCAGCAGCCCAAGTGGAGGGACACCTAATGAAAAACTGTTTTTT.

On this clone: Within the sample, other DNA sequences also encode this same CDR3. The V gene is TRBV5-6, the J gene TRBJ2-7; D uncertain. V was pared by 0 bases and J by 4 bases, with 17 bases between. The germline V gene encodes CDR1 SGHDT and CDR2 YYEEEE. The CDR3 length is 16 residues. This chain's CDR3 is CASSLVASSTLYEQYF. The CDR3 DNA reads as TGTGCCAGCAGCTTGGTCGCGTCCTCGACCCTGTACGAGCAGTACTTC.